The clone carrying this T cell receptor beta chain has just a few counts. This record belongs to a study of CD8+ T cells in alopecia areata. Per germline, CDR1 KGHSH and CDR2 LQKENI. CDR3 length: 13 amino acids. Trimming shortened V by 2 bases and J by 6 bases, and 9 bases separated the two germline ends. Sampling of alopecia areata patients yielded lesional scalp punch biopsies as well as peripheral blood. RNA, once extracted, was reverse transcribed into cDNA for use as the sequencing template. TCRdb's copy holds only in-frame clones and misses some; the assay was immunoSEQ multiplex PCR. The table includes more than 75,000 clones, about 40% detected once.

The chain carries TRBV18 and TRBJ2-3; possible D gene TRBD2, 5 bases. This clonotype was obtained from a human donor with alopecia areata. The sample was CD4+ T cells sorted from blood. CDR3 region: CASSPFSGDTQYF. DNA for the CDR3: TGTGCCAGCTCACCATTTTCGGGGGATACGCAGTATTTT.